This T cell receptor beta chain came from a study of blood T cell repertoires in COVID-19 (TCRdb year 2020). Context from the whole study: Collaborator samples came from the United States, Italy and Spain and covered acute and convalescent phases of COVID-19. The material from the prospective study consisted of cDNA or gDNA derived from T cells, B-cell-depleted T cells, or PBMCs. Subjects who had been exposed to COVID-19, were actively infected with it, or had recovered from it provided the deeply sampled blood TCRbeta repertoires that made up the dataset. The repertoires were released in a freely available public database meant as a resource for research on the immune response to SARS-CoV-2. The samples were drawn from the first 160 participants of the ongoing ImmuneRACE study and from about 1,200 subjects provided by 6 global collaborators. Sample metadata almost always included a de-identified subject ID, COVID-19 status, age in years and sex. Where HLA class I and class II types were available, the types were taken from metadata supplied by the sample provider, not from assay-based typing. The paper as a whole reports these results and caveats: How much clinical and demographic metadata was included differed by source and by participant, and the metadata was provided uncurated.

TCRbeta CDR3 regions were amplified from genomic DNA using the immunoSEQ Assay, a bias-controlled multiplex PCR. As for the authors' bioinformatics: The number of nucleated cells in each sample was estimated by amplification of reference gene primers within the assay. To quantify the absolute abundance of each unique TCRbeta CDR3 rearrangement, sequence reads were collapsed and filtered. For each sample, productive Simpson clonality was calculated as the square root of Simpson's diversity index across productive rearrangements. TCRdb mirrors the immuneACCESS table, restricted to in-frame sequences. Some clones are absent from its copies; in checked studies, under half trace to an unresolved V gene, and the reason for the others is unknown. V and J calls and clone size are copied from that table; D and trimming were computed from the DNA. The sample table records around 62,000 clones; just over 85% of these occur just once. Of the sample, 43% falls within the top ten clones.

Comments on this clone: Its antigen remains unidentified. Base qualities are not at hand, and no much larger clone is one base apart.

The junction carries 9 bases between V and J, which are trimmed by 4 bases and 0 bases respectively. According to the germline V gene (reference sequence), CDR1 reads LGHDT and CDR2 reads YNNKEL. Including cysteine and phenylalanine, the CDR3 has 14 amino acids. Only the CDR3 DNA stays, 42 bases, in frame from base 1. At one collaborating source in Seattle, patients were enrolled during active infection and were followed longitudinally through the course of disease. Each collaborating institution followed its own protocols to collect whole blood in K2EDTA tubes. For TCRbeta analysis, collaborators shipped samples in one of three forms: frozen whole blood, isolated PBMCs, or DNA extracted from either of those sample types.

The V and J segments used are TRBV3-1 (or the pseudogene TRBV3-2) and TRBJ1-1, with a weak D call of TRBD1 (5 bases match). The sample consisted of peripheral blood. The clonotype comes from a woman aged 60-70 years with COVID-19, enrolled during active disease. The bases are TGTGCCAGCAGCCTCGGACAACTGAACACTGAAGCTTTCTTT. This gives the protein CASSLGQLNTEAFF.